One sample yielded the 30 T cell receptor beta chains listed below, sequenced in a study of CD8 T cells in ankylosing spondylitis. Using its own MiXCR run on the 5' RACE reads, TCRdb lists one record per CDR3 protein. This repertoire shows 150,000 to 200,000 distinct CDR3 sequences, roughly 20% found once; its top ten account for 4.3%. Material: blood, either unsorted or a sorted T cell fraction (not recorded which). The origin of the receptors is a male donor aged 5 to 29 with ankylosing spondylitis or in good health (not recorded which).

Many counts were recorded for this clonotype. At one of its ends the junction is not consistent with the germline gene, which may arise from a read error. V is TRBV7-2 and J is TRBJ2-1; the match to TRBD2 covers 8 bases. Germline CDR1 SGHTA, CDR2 FQGNSA. The CDR3 totals 15 residues. CDR3 sequence reads: CASSVAGIPYNEQFF. CDR3 coding DNA: TGTGCCAGCAGCGTAGCGGGAATCCCCTACAATGAGCAGTTCTTC.

This clonotype was counted only a few times. The chain recombines TRBV3-1 with TRBJ2-5; D uncertain. CDR3 length equals 13 residues. Trimming left V 1 base short and J 5 bases short, with 8 bases between. The V gene's germline CDR1 is LGHDT and CDR2 YNNKEL (reference sequence). The CDR3 sequence: CASSQVKRETQYF. The CDR3 bases are TGTGCCAGCAGCCAAGTAAAAAGGGAGACCCAGTACTTC.

The J gene is TRBJ2-3, the V gene TRBV20-1; 7 bases fit TRBD2. The CDR3 consists of 14 residues. V gave up 3 bases and J gave up 1 base; unmatched junction bases: 4. Germline CDR1 and CDR2: DFQATT and SNEGSKA (reference sequence). The CDR3 DNA reads as TGCAGTGCTAGGCCGCTAGCGGGCACAGATACGCAGTATTTT. Translation: CSARPLAGTDTQYF.

This clonotype showed up many times. This chain joins TRBV4-3 and TRBJ2-1; D not resolved. The CDR3 has 13 amino acids. V was clipped by 8 bases and J by 7 bases, with 15 bases between them. CDR1 is LGHNA and CDR2 is YSLEER in the germline V gene. CDR3 sequence reads: CASGSRAANEQFF. CDR3 nucleotides: TGCGCCAGCGGAAGTCGAGCAGCTAATGAGCAGTTCTTC.

This clonotype was detected ten times or more. This sequence joins TRBV29-1 and TRBJ2-7; weak D call: TRBD2 (6 bases). The V end was cut by 4 bases, the J end by 3 bases, with 16 bases between. Germline V gene sequence: CDR1 SQVTM, CDR2 ANQGSEA. The CDR3 has 14 residues. The CDR3 DNA reads TGCAGCGTTGGGAGGGGAGCTTTTGGCTACGAGCAGTACTTC. It specifies CSVGRGAFGYEQYF.

This clonotype occurred many times. This chain links TRBV20-1 with TRBJ1-1; TRBD1 is a possible D gene (6 bases). Looked up from germline, CDR1 is DFQATT and CDR2 is SNEGSKA (reference sequence). With 4 bases removed from V and 2 bases from J, the gap between germline ends came to 14 bases. The CDR3 spans 14 residues. The CDR3 DNA reads TGCAGTGCTACTACCGGGGACATAAACACTGAAGCTTTCTTT. It encodes CSATTGDINTEAFF.

This clonotype was observed a few times. V usage is TRBV20-1 and J usage is TRBJ1-1; maybe TRBD1 (6 bases). V lost 1 base and J lost 8, with 11 bases in between. The germline V gene has CDR1 DFQATT and CDR2 SNEGSKA (reference sequence). The CDR3 has 12 amino acids. The CDR3 DNA reads as TGCAGTGCTAGAGCAGGGGACCTCGAAGCTTTCTTT. Amino acid sequence: CSARAGDLEAFF.

This clonotype was recorded at least ten times. The chain employs TRBV19 and TRBJ1-6; TRBD1 is a possible D gene (6 bases). The CDR3 covers 15 residues. V was pared by 1 base and J by 7 bases, with 11 bases between. Germline CDR1 reads LNHDA; CDR2 reads SQIVND (reference sequence). CDR3 protein: CASSIAPGANSPLHF. CDR3 DNA sequence: TGTGCCAGTAGTATAGCCCCGGGGGCGAATTCACCCCTCCACTTT.

This clonotype was seen many times. J is TRBJ1-4 and V is TRBV6-5, with 8 bases matching TRBD1. CDR1 and CDR2 (germline): MNHEY, SVGAGI. The CDR3 covers 16 residues. After removal of 6 bases from V and 0 bases from J, the junction contained 6 bases not matched to a gene. The CDR3 loop is CASSPLGQATNEKLFF. The CDR3 coding sequence is TGTGCCAGCAGCCCCCTGGGACAGGCAACTAATGAAAAACTGTTTTTT.

This clonotype was counted at least ten times. This chain uses TRBV27 with TRBJ2-3; TRBD1 or TRBD2 may be the D gene (6 bases each). The CDR3 extends over 16 amino acids. With 5 bases removed from V and 4 bases from J, the gap between germline ends came to 19 bases. The germline V gene has CDR1 MNHEY and CDR2 SMNVEV (reference sequence). The DNA for the CDR3 is TGTGCCAGCAGTCTCCTGGGGGGCAAGAGAGCAGATACGCAGTATTTT. Residues: CASSLLGGKRADTQYF.

This clonotype was found many times. The rearrangement links TRBV10-3 to TRBJ2-1; 13 bases match TRBD2. There are 13 residues in the CDR3. CDR1 and CDR2 (germline): ENHRY, SYGVKD. The ends lost 11 bases at V and 10 bases at J; junction bases unmatched: 8. The CDR3 region is CAAGTSGTAEQFF. CDR3 coding DNA: TGTGCCGCGGGGACTAGCGGGACCGCCGAGCAGTTCTTC.

This clonotype showed up just a few times. The chain combines TRBV5-6 with TRBJ1-2, with D uncertain. V was trimmed by 4 bases and J by 5 bases, leaving 21 bases between them. The CDR3 has 16 amino acids. The germline V gene has CDR1 SGHDT and CDR2 YYEEEE. The CDR3 loop reads CASSHSGVSPTYGYTF. CDR3 DNA sequence: TGTGCCAGCAGCCACAGCGGTGTTTCGCCGACTTATGGCTACACCTTC.

The sample holds many counts of this clonotype. The chain uses TRBV12-3 or TRBV12-4 and TRBJ2-1; TRBD2 aligns across 12 bases. CDR3 length equals 16 residues. V shed 5 bases and J 6 bases; nucleotides not matched to a gene: 8. The CDR3 here is CASSPLLAGGPNEQFF. CDR3 coding DNA: TGTGCCAGCAGTCCCCTACTAGCGGGAGGCCCCAATGAGCAGTTCTTC.

This clonotype was detected many times. The J gene is TRBJ2-1, the V gene TRBV12-3 or TRBV12-4; D is ambiguous. This CDR3 is built from 11 residues. The germline V and J ends were trimmed by 4 bases and 10 bases, with 8 bases remaining between them. CDR3 in amino acids: CASSSVGEQFF. Written as DNA, the CDR3 is TGTGCCAGCAGTTCAGTAGGCGAGCAGTTCTTC.

Comments on this clonotype: A read error may be the cause here, since a much bigger clone is one base away. The chain recombines TRBV24-1 with TRBJ2-3, with D hard to call. Germline assignment: CDR1 KGHDR and CDR2 SFDVKD. The CDR3 loop spans 18 amino acids. CDR3 region: CASSDPSRTESITDTQYF. CDR3 sequence (DNA): TGTGCCTCCAGTGACCCCTCCCGGACGGAGAGCATCACAGATACGCAGTATTTT.

This clonotype was recorded many times. J is TRBJ1-5 and V is TRBV15; maybe TRBD1 (6 bases). The CDR3 has 15 residues. The ends were cut back, 3 bases at V and 4 bases at J, with 13 bases in the middle. CDR1 LNHNV and CDR2 YYDKDF come from the germline V gene (reference sequence). The CDR3 reads CATSSNRAPNQPQHF. The DNA for the CDR3 is TGTGCCACCAGCAGCAACAGGGCGCCAAATCAGCCCCAGCATTTT.

This clonotype was counted many times. The V and J genes are TRBV5-5 and TRBJ2-1; no clear D gene. The CDR3 spans 11 residues. From germline, CDR1 is SGHKS and CDR2 YYEKEE (reference sequence). V was clipped by 6 bases and J by 5 bases, with 6 bases between them. CDR3 DNA sequence: TGTGCCAGCAAAAGGGACAATGAGCAGTTCTTC. Its protein is CASKRDNEQFF.

This clonotype has a count of ten or more. The chain has TRBV11-2 and TRBJ2-2, with D perhaps TRBD2 (5 bases). This CDR3 comprises 17 residues. The V end was cut by 0 bases, the J end by 8 bases, with 19 bases between. Germline CDR1 SGHAT, CDR2 FQNNGV. CDR3 region: CASSLEVFRLDSGELFF. CDR3 in DNA: TGTGCCAGCAGCTTAGAAGTTTTCAGATTGGACTCAGGGGAGCTGTTTTTT.

For this clonotype: A much larger clone differs from this one at a single base, so this may be a read error. The V gene is TRBV4-1, the J gene TRBJ2-2; TRBD2 agrees at 10 bases. The ends lost 4 bases at V and 10 bases at J; junction bases unmatched: 9. The CDR3 runs 15 residues. CDR1 is MGHRA and CDR2 is YSYEKL in the germline V gene. In DNA form, the CDR3 reads TGCGCCAGCAGCCGTCTAGCGGGAGTCGCCGTGGAGCTGTTTTTT. It translates to CASSRLAGVAVELFF.

At least ten counts were recorded for this clonotype. The rearrangement joins TRBV12-5 to TRBJ2-2; 8 bases align to TRBD1. The CDR3 is 19 amino acids. Losses at the gene ends were 2 bases for V and 0 bases for J; bases not matched to a gene: 11. Germline values: CDR1 LGHNT, CDR2 FRNRAP. The CDR3, as DNA: TGTGCTAGTGGTTTGAGACAGGGGACGAGCGGAGCGAACACCGGGGAGCTGTTTTTT. This codes for CASGLRQGTSGANTGELFF.

In this sample, this clonotype turned up many times. The chain has TRBV4-2 and TRBJ2-5; D gene uncertain. This CDR3 has 12 residues. Germline V gives CDR1 LGHNA, CDR2 YNFKEQ. Between the trimmed V and J ends, which lost 2 bases and 7 bases, there was a span of 8 bases. The CDR3 coding sequence is TGTGCCAGCAGCCAACCCCTTGGGACCCAGTACTTC. Translation: CASSQPLGTQYF.

This sequence joins TRBV6-5 and TRBJ2-3; 7 bases fit TRBD1. The junction had 5 bases not matched to a gene; V was cut back by 5 bases and J by 6 bases. Germline assignment: CDR1 MNHEY and CDR2 SVGAGI. This CDR3 contains 13 residues. DNA of the CDR3: TGTGCCAGCAGTGTGACAGGGATCGATACGCAGTATTTT. Its protein product is CASSVTGIDTQYF.

In this sample, this clonotype turned up once. V is TRBV29-1 and J is TRBJ2-1; D perhaps matches TRBD2 (5 bases). Deletions cut 5 bases from V and 9 bases from J, with 11 bases between. From germline, CDR1 is SQVTM and CDR2 ANQGSEA. The CDR3 covers 11 residues. CDR3 sequence: CSVWTYLEQFF. The CDR3 DNA is TGCAGCGTTTGGACTTACCTTGAGCAGTTCTTC.

This clonotype was seen ten or more times. This chain connects TRBV25-1 to TRBJ2-1, with D perhaps TRBD1 or TRBD2 (5 bases each). Germline V CDR1 and CDR2: MGHDK, SYGVNS. The CDR3 length is 15 residues. Trimming pared 4 bases from V and 7 bases from J, leaving 17 bases between. Here the CDR3 reads CASSVSPNGANEQFF. CDR3 DNA sequence: TGTGCCAGCAGTGTAAGCCCTAACGGGGCAAATGAGCAGTTCTTC.

This clonotype was found many times. The chain links TRBV29-1 to TRBJ2-7, with D tentatively TRBD2 (6 bases). From germline, CDR1 is SQVTM and CDR2 ANQGSEA. The CDR3 runs to 11 residues. The V and J ends lost 7 bases and 4 bases respectively, with 11 bases between them. The CDR3 region is CSAVEGYEQYV. In DNA form, the CDR3 reads TGCAGCGCCGTGGAGGGGTACGAGCAGTACGTC.

This clonotype was found many times. V usage is TRBV6-5 and J usage is TRBJ2-1; a possible D gene is TRBD2 (6 bases). Germline V lookup: CDR1 MNHEY, CDR2 SVGAGI. V lost 2 bases and J lost 4, with 9 bases in between. The CDR3 length is 14 residues. The DNA of the CDR3 is TGTGCCAGCAGTTACCGGGACTTATACAATGAGCAGTTCTTC. Translating gives CASSYRDLYNEQFF.

There are many counts of this clonotype. The chain couples TRBV14 to TRBJ2-1; possibly TRBD2 for D (5 bases). Trimming removed 4 bases from V and 9 bases from J, with 13 bases in between. Germline lookup yields CDR1 SGHDN and CDR2 FVKESK. There are 13 residues in the CDR3. CDR3 amino acids: CASSPGLSREQFF. CDR3 DNA sequence: TGTGCCAGCAGCCCAGGACTGTCTCGTGAGCAGTTCTTC.

This clonotype showed up many times. The chain recombines TRBV6-2 or TRBV6-3 with TRBJ2-7, with TRBD2 as a possible D gene (6 bases). Germline CDR1 reads MNHEY; CDR2 reads SVGEGT. This CDR3 has 16 residues. With 2 bases removed from V and 3 bases from J, the gap between germline ends came to 17 bases. The CDR3 loop is CASSYGKPGLNYEQYV. CDR3 nucleotides: TGTGCCAGCAGTTACGGAAAACCGGGACTGAACTACGAGCAGTACGTC.

Ten or more counts support this clonotype. The rearrangement uses TRBV29-1 and TRBJ2-5; D not resolved. The CDR3 contains 10 residues. Germline values: CDR1 SQVTM, CDR2 ANQGSEA. V lost 3 bases and J lost 5, with 4 bases in between. CDR3 nucleotide sequence: TGCAGCGTTGATGAGGAGACCCAGTACTTC. Protein sequence: CSVDEETQYF.

The chain carries TRBV11-2 and TRBJ1-3, with no clear D. V lost 5 bases, J lost 4 bases, and 21 bases lay in between. Germline-derived CDR1 and CDR2 are SGHAT and FQNNGV. CDR3 length equals 17 residues. CDR3 DNA: TGTGCCAGCAGCCCGGCGTCTCGGACCCAAAAAGGAAACACCATATATTTT. Protein sequence: CASSPASRTQKGNTIYF.